The sequence of this TCR delta chain was determined in a study of gamma-delta T cells after stem cell transplantation. TCRdb re-called the RT-PCR reads using CATT. The table shows approximately 600 delta-chain clones, with 4.5% to 7% occurring only once. CDR3 size: 20 residues. Germline V CDR1 and CDR2: GEAIGNYY, EKD. As to this clone: A read error is likely here: a far larger clone is one base away.

This chain uses TRDV2 with TRDJ1; TRDD3 matches at 12 bases. The sample taken for sequencing was gamma-delta T cells. The clonotype originates from a human donor. It is not recorded whose cells these are; they may come from a transplant donor. The CDR3 sequence: CACNTGGLLTGGYFADKLIF. Here the CDR3 DNA reads TGTGCCTGTAACACGGGGGGCCTTCTTACTGGGGGATACTTCGCCGATAAACTCATCTTT.